The 3 T cell receptor beta chains below were found in one sample sequenced in a study of CD8+CD57+ T cells in acquired aplastic anemia (dated by TCRdb to the late 2010s). Flow cytometry had shown CD8+CD57+ cell expansion in the patients selected for sequencing. The sequencer was an Illumina HiSeq 2000. Genomic DNA served as template for TCR beta VDJ combination and CDR3 sequence profiling. TCRdb reran the public reads through fastp at Q25 and MiXCR, keeping productive beta chains. Rows matching on CDR3 protein sequence are summarized as one entry with the most common DNA and genes. For this sample there are about 160,000 distinct CDR3 sequences; 65% to 75% appear just once. The ten most abundant clones make up under 60% of the sample. The sequenced material came from sorted CD4+, CD8+, or CD8+CD57+ T cells (not recorded which) from PBMCs. These receptors came from a human donor with aplastic anemia.

The V gene is TRBV2, the J gene TRBJ2-1; possibly TRBD2 for D (6 bases). CDR3 length: 15 amino acids. V lost 5 bases, J lost 2 bases, and 13 bases lay in between. The germline CDR1 and CDR2 sequences are SNHLY and FYNNEI. The CDR3 sequence is CASSIPSDTYNEQFF. The DNA for the CDR3 is TGTGCCAGCAGTATTCCTAGCGATACCTACAATGAGCAGTTCTTC.

The chain joins TRBV25-1 to TRBJ2-4; 7 bases are shared with TRBD1. CDR1 MGHDK and CDR2 SYGVNS come from the germline V gene. The V and J ends lost 6 bases and 8 bases, in that order; junction bases with no gene match: 16. This CDR3 has 16 residues. DNA for the CDR3: TGTGCCAGCAGCTTAACGTGGACAGGCCCCTATGACATTCAGTACTTC. Amino acids: CASSLTWTGPYDIQYF.

The CDR3 nucleotides are TGTGCCAGCAGCCCAGGGGGATCGGGCAATCAGCCCCAGCATTTT. This gives the protein CASSPGGSGNQPQHF. The chain recombines TRBV7-8 with TRBJ1-5; TRBD1 matches 7 bases. Germline CDR1 is SGHVS and CDR2 is FQNEAQ. With 5 bases clipped from V and 2 bases from J, the junction kept 6 bases outside the gene matches. This CDR3 is 15 amino acids long. The whole variable domain, remainder taken from reference TRBV7-8 and TRBJ1-5, is GAGVSQSPRYKVAKRGQDVALRCDPISGHVSLFWYQQALGQGPEFLTYFQNEAQLDKSGLPSDRFFAERPEGSVSTLKIQRTQQEDSAVYLCASSPGGSGNQPQHFGDGTRLSIL.